These 20 T cell receptor beta chains were all obtained from the same sample, sequenced in a study of T-cell reconstitution after alpha-beta-depleted transplantation in children (dated by TCRdb to about 2016). The treatment or condition label here, explained by the study, means: allogeneic hematopoietic cell transplantation with graft depleted of TCRalphabeta T cells and CD19 B cells. Library preparation was by PCR. Sequenced on an Illumina HiSeq 2500. Molecular barcoding was employed in the preparation of TCR libraries, with unique molecular identifiers being used to normalize TCRbeta repertoire quantification. The public sequencing data were trimmed at Q25 with fastp and processed into clonotypes with MiXCR by TCRdb, which kept only in-frame beta chains. Each CDR3 protein gets just one entry, which takes the most common genes and DNA from the rows behind it. The table for this sample lists about 110,000 distinct CDR3 sequences; around 6.4% of them were counted only once. The ten largest account for approximately 23% of the sample.

Here the sequenced sample was PBMCs, mostly from graft donor cells, taken 360 days after TCRalphabeta/CD19-depleted stem cell transplant. The receptors shown here come from a male patient between 2 and 15 years old who had a stem cell transplant for acute lymphoblastic leukemia, so the T cells may come from the graft donor.

Only a few counts were recorded for this clonotype. The V gene is TRBV4-3, the J gene TRBJ2-4; 9 bases are shared with TRBD2. Germline V gene sequence: CDR1 LGHNA, CDR2 YSLEER. V gave up 1 base and J gave up 4 bases; unmatched junction bases: 5. CDR3 length equals 16 residues. CDR3 residues: CASSQAAGGRKNIQYF. The CDR3, as DNA: TGCGCCAGCAGCCAAGCAGCGGGGGGCAGAAAAAACATTCAGTACTTC.

This chain connects TRBV3-1 to TRBJ2-1, with D perhaps matching TRBD1 or TRBD2 (6 bases each). The CDR3 consists of 16 residues. Trimming took 5 bases from V and 2 from J, leaving 16 bases between them. Germline values: CDR1 LGHDT, CDR2 YNNKEL (reference sequence). CDR3: CASSAEGDPTYNEQFF. Written as DNA, the CDR3 is TGTGCCAGCAGCGCGGAGGGGGATCCCACCTACAATGAGCAGTTCTTC.

This clonotype has a count of ten or more. The rearrangement joins TRBV12-3 or TRBV12-4 to TRBJ1-1, with 9 bases identical to TRBD1. The CDR3 is 16 residues long. With 6 bases clipped from V and 7 bases from J, the junction kept 15 bases outside the gene matches. The CDR3 DNA is TGTGCCAGCAGCAGCCCGACAGGGGGATGGGTTGGTGAAGCTTTCTTT. Amino acid sequence: CASSSPTGGWVGEAFF.

This clonotype was recorded many times. The V and J genes are TRBV7-3 and TRBJ2-2; weak D call: TRBD1 (6 bases). Germline CDR1 SGHTA, CDR2 FQGTGA. The CDR3 has 14 residues. Trimming left V 2 bases short and J 5 bases short, with 9 bases between. The CDR3 loop reads CASSLGGATGELFF. CDR3 DNA: TGTGCCAGCAGCTTAGGGGGCGCGACCGGGGAGCTGTTTTTT.

V usage is TRBV3-1 and J usage is TRBJ2-5; TRBD2 matches 8 bases. The V and J ends lost 11 bases and 3 bases, in that order; junction bases with no gene match: 26. The CDR3 loop spans 19 amino acids. Germline CDR1 and CDR2: LGHDT and YNNKEL (reference sequence). CDR3 in DNA: TGTGCCTCCTCCAAGGATGTCCCTGTACCAGCGGGAGTGGAAGAGACCCAGTACTTC. Translation gives CASSKDVPVPAGVEETQYF.

In this sample, this clonotype turned up many times. V gene TRBV7-9 combines with J gene TRBJ2-1; 9 bases line up with TRBD1. J lost 2 bases, V lost 6 bases, and 5 bases had no gene match. Per germline, CDR1 SEHNR and CDR2 FQNEAQ (reference sequence). This CDR3 region has 15 residues. This CDR3 is CASRTGTGTYNEQFF. CDR3 nucleotides: TGTGCCAGCAGGACCGGGACAGGGACCTACAATGAGCAGTTCTTC. Together with reference TRBV7-9 and TRBJ2-1, the CDR3 gives the full variable domain: DTGVSQNPRHKITKRGQNVTFRCDPISEHNRLYWYRQTLGQGPEFLTYFQNEAQLEKSRLLSDRFSAERPKGSFSTLEIQRTEQGDSAMYLCASRTGTGTYNEQFFGPGTRLTVL.

This clonotype was counted at least ten times. This chain connects TRBV20-1 to TRBJ1-5; possible D gene TRBD1, 5 bases. CDR1 DFQATT and CDR2 SNEGSKA come from the germline V gene (reference sequence). V lost 3 bases, J lost 4 bases, and 7 bases lay in between. The CDR3 consists of 12 residues. DNA of the CDR3: TGCAGTGCTAGCCGGGGGAATCAGCCCCAGCATTTT. Its translation is CSASRGNQPQHF.

This clonotype was detected ten times or more. The genes are TRBV7-8 and TRBJ2-5; D gene ambiguous. The CDR3 totals 15 residues. Trimming shortened V by 3 bases and J by 3 bases, and 14 bases separated the two germline ends. Germline CDR1 reads SGHVS; CDR2 reads FQNEAQ. Here the CDR3 DNA reads TGTGCCAGCAGCTTTCACTCGGGTAGAAAAGAGACCCAGTACTTC. It translates to CASSFHSGRKETQYF.

In this sample, this clonotype turned up a few times. The V and J genes are TRBV20-1 and TRBJ2-7, with TRBD1 identical over 7 bases. Germline-derived CDR1 and CDR2 are DFQATT and SNEGSKA (reference sequence). The CDR3 consists of 14 residues. The V and J ends lost 3 bases and 3 bases, in that order; junction bases with no gene match: 8. DNA of the CDR3: TGCAGTGCTAGGGGGGACAGATCCTACTACGAGCAGTACTTC. The encoded protein is CSARGDRSYYEQYF.

This clonotype has at least ten counts. The chain employs TRBV5-1 and TRBJ1-2; 8 nucleotides match TRBD1. CDR1 and CDR2 (germline): SGHRS, YFSETQ. V lost 0 bases, J lost 4 bases, and 5 bases stayed unmatched. The CDR3 has 15 amino acids. CDR3 nucleotide sequence: TGCGCCAGCAGCTTGGGAAAGGGGACAGGCTATGGCTACACCTTC. Residues: CASSLGKGTGYGYTF. Looking up the rest from reference TRBV5-1 and TRBJ1-2 gives the full variable domain: KAGVTQTPRYLIKTRGQQVTLSCSPISGHRSVSWYQQTPGQGLQFLFEYFSETQRNKGNFPGRFSGRQFSNSRSEMNVSTLELGDSALYLCASSLGKGTGYGYTFGSGTRLTVV.

V is TRBV28 and J is TRBJ2-7; 7 bases line up with TRBD2. With 4 bases clipped from V and 3 bases from J, the junction kept 12 bases outside the gene matches. Germline loops: CDR1 MDHEN, CDR2 SYDVKM. The CDR3 is made up of 16 amino acids. The CDR3 bases are TGTGCCAGCAGTTCCCCCAGAGGACTAGTCGACTACGAGCAGTACTTC. Translating it yields CASSSPRGLVDYEQYF.

There are many counts of this clonotype. This chain connects TRBV6-1 to TRBJ2-2; D might be TRBD2 (6 bases). Looked up from germline, CDR1 is MNHNS and CDR2 is SASEGT. V dropped 5 bases and J dropped 8 bases, with 18 bases sitting between them. This CDR3 is 15 amino acids long. The CDR3 spells CASSTMDGGPGELFF. In DNA, the CDR3 is TGTGCCAGCAGTACCATGGACGGGGGTCCGGGGGAGCTGTTTTTT.

Ten or more counts support this clonotype. The chain uses TRBV7-2 and TRBJ2-5; tentatively, D is TRBD2 (5 bases). V was trimmed by 5 bases and J by 1 base, leaving 17 bases between them. The CDR3 contains 16 residues. Germline assignment: CDR1 SGHTA and CDR2 FQGNSA. CDR3 sequence (DNA): TGTGCCAGCAGCCTGTTTCGGGGAATGGGCCAAGAGACCCAGTACTTC. Protein sequence: CASSLFRGMGQETQYF.

This clonotype was seen once. Given a much more abundant clone one base away, this may be a read error. This chain connects TRBV5-1 to TRBJ1-5; no definite D call. Germline V gene data show CDR1 as SGHRS and CDR2 as YFSETQ. The CDR3 is 14 residues long. Trimming left V 2 bases short and J 7 bases short, with 13 bases between. This CDR3 is CASSFEGSSQPQHF. The CDR3 coding sequence is TGCGCCAGCAGCTTTGAGGGATCGAGCCAGCCCCAGCATTTT.

This clonotype was seen many times. The chain combines TRBV27 with TRBJ2-5; D not resolved. The V end lost 5 bases, the J end lost 0 bases, and 7 bases lay between the germline ends. Germline V gene sequence: CDR1 MNHEY, CDR2 SMNVEV (reference sequence). This CDR3 is built from 13 residues. CDR3 amino acids: CASSPRNQETQYF. CDR3 bases: TGTGCCAGCAGTCCCCGAAACCAAGAGACCCAGTACTTC.

This clonotype was found many times. This chain uses TRBV7-9 with TRBJ2-7; weak D call: TRBD2 (6 bases). Germline values: CDR1 SEHNR, CDR2 FQNEAQ (reference sequence). Trimming took off 0 bases at V and 3 bases at J, with 12 bases between the two ends. The CDR3 extends over 15 amino acids. Here the CDR3 reads CASSLAGDLYYEQYF. Written as DNA, the CDR3 is TGTGCCAGCAGCTTAGCGGGGGACTTATACTACGAGCAGTACTTC.

By share of the sample, this clonotype is medium-sized (0.01 to 0.1%). This chain connects TRBV9 to TRBJ2-1; 8 nucleotides align to TRBD2. CDR3 size: 14 residues. The germline gives CDR1 SGDLS, CDR2 YYNGEE. V dropped 5 bases and J dropped 5; count of bases not matched to a gene: 6. The CDR3 region is CASRGGRFNNEQFF. The CDR3 DNA sequence: TGTGCCAGCAGGGGCGGGAGGTTCAACAATGAGCAGTTCTTC.

This clonotype showed up just a few times. This chain uses TRBV4-3 with TRBJ1-2; D is uncertain. CDR3 length: 14 amino acids. Trimming cost V 3 bases and J 2 bases, with 10 bases left between them. Germline assignment: CDR1 LGHNA and CDR2 YSLEER. The DNA of the CDR3 is TGCGCCAGCAGCCACCTCTCCAGGAACTATGGCTACACCTTC. It yields the protein CASSHLSRNYGYTF.

There are many counts of this clonotype. This rearrangement joins TRBV2 to TRBJ2-7; 7 bases agree with TRBD2. From germline, CDR1 is SNHLY and CDR2 FYNNEI. The CDR3 contains 12 residues. Losses at the gene ends were 6 bases for V and 6 bases for J; bases not matched to a gene: 5. The CDR3 sequence is CASSPTSIEQYF. The CDR3 bases are TGTGCCAGCAGCCCGACTAGCATCGAGCAGTACTTC.

This clonotype was detected only a few times. V and J are TRBV28 and TRBJ2-3, with 8 nucleotides matching TRBD2. The CDR3 spans 15 residues. V shed 3 bases, J shed 8 bases, and the junction held 10 bases outside the gene matches. From germline, CDR1 is MDHEN and CDR2 SYDVKM. The CDR3 protein is CASSFTGLVPRTQYF. CDR3 nucleotides: TGTGCCAGCAGTTTCACGGGACTAGTTCCGCGTACGCAGTATTTT. Filled out from reference TRBV28 and TRBJ2-3, the complete variable domain reads DVKVTQSSRYLVKRTGEKVFLECVQDMDHENMFWYRQDPGLGLRLIYFSYDVKMKEKGDIPEGYSVSREKKERFSLILESASTNQTSMYLCASSFTGLVPRTQYFGPGTRLTVL.